Listed below are T cell receptor beta chains from one sample, sequenced in a study of blood T cell repertoires in COVID-19. Using immunoSEQ multiplex PCR, the repertoire was profiled, and TCRdb retains in-frame clones only, with some absent. The table shows approximately 210,000 clones, with about 90% occurring only once. Specimen: peripheral blood. The receptors were sampled from a man aged 30 to 45 with acute or convalescent COVID-19. The CDR3 runs from the conserved cysteine through the conserved F or W. Each record gives: V gene, clone size, J gene, D gene, CDR3 DNA, CDR3 protein. D genes are given only for firm matches. Size tells how often a clone was seen (once, few, many) or the class of an expanded clone, and some rows leave it out.

v_gene: TRBV10-3; abundance: -; j_gene: TRBJ1-2; d_gene: -; CDR3nt: TGTGCCATGAGATCACCCCCCGGCTATGGCTACACCTTC; CDR3aa: CAMRSPPGYGYTF
v_gene: TRBV15; abundance: -; j_gene: TRBJ2-7; d_gene: -; CDR3nt: TGTGCCACCAGCAGAGATCAAGCCCCCTACGAGCAGTACTTC; CDR3aa: CATSRDQAPYEQYF
v_gene: TRBV7-9; abundance: -; j_gene: TRBJ1-5; d_gene: -; CDR3nt: TGTGCCAGCAGCCGGGGAGGTAATCAGCCCCAGCATTTT; CDR3aa: CASSRGGNQPQHF
v_gene: TRBV28; abundance: -; j_gene: TRBJ2-6; d_gene: -; CDR3nt: TGTGCCAGCAGTTTACGTGGTGTGAGCTCTGGGGCCAACGTCCTGACTTTC; CDR3aa: CASSLRGVSSGANVLTF
v_gene: TRBV5-1; abundance: -; j_gene: TRBJ2-1; d_gene: -; CDR3nt: TGCGCCAGCAGTGTCGGATATAGGACAGAACGAGTAACCTACAATGAGCAGTTCTTC; CDR3aa: CASSVGYRTERVTYNEQFF
v_gene: TRBV5-1; abundance: -; j_gene: TRBJ2-7; d_gene: TRBD2; CDR3nt: TGCGCCAGCAGCACCAGCGGGAACGTCTACGAGCAGTACTTC; CDR3aa: CASSTSGNVYEQYF
v_gene: TRBV10-3; abundance: -; j_gene: TRBJ1-1; d_gene: TRBD1; CDR3nt: TGTGCCATCAGCGCGACAGGGCTCAACACTGAAGCTTTCTTT; CDR3aa: CAISATGLNTEAFF
v_gene: TRBV12-5; abundance: once; j_gene: TRBJ1-3; d_gene: -; CDR3nt: TGTGCTAGTGGTTTGCCCGCCGGGGGGGCTGGAAACACCATATATTTT; CDR3aa: CASGLPAGGAGNTIYF
v_gene: TRBV5-1; abundance: -; j_gene: TRBJ2-1; d_gene: -; CDR3nt: TGCGCCAGCAGCTTGGAGGGAGTCCTCCCCTACAATGAGCAGTTCTTC; CDR3aa: CASSLEGVLPYNEQFF
v_gene: TRBV28; abundance: -; j_gene: TRBJ1-2; d_gene: -; CDR3nt: TGTGCCAGCAGTTTAAGGGGTAACTATGGCTACACCTTC; CDR3aa: CASSLRGNYGYTF
v_gene: TRBV7-3; abundance: once; j_gene: TRBJ2-2; d_gene: TRBD1; CDR3nt: TGTGCCAGCAGCGCGCCAGGGGGAAACACCGGGGAGCTGTTTTTT; CDR3aa: CASSAPGGNTGELFF
v_gene: TRBV19; abundance: -; j_gene: TRBJ2-1; d_gene: -; CDR3nt: TGTGCCAGTAGTAACCACCAGGAATTTGGGAATGAGCAGTTCTTC; CDR3aa: CASSNHQEFGNEQFF
v_gene: TRBV28; abundance: -; j_gene: TRBJ2-6; d_gene: TRBD1; CDR3nt: TGTGCCAGCAGTTCCCGGGACAGCTCATCTGGGGCCAACGTCCTGACTTTC; CDR3aa: CASSSRDSSSGANVLTF
v_gene: TRBV19; abundance: -; j_gene: TRBJ2-2; d_gene: -; CDR3nt: TGTGCCAGTAGTATCCCCTGGAGATCGAACACCGGGGAGCTGTTTTTT; CDR3aa: CASSIPWRSNTGELFF
v_gene: TRBV25-1; abundance: once; j_gene: TRBJ1-3; d_gene: -; CDR3nt: TGTGCCAGCAGTCTGCTGACAGATGGAAACACCATATATTTT; CDR3aa: CASSLLTDGNTIYF
v_gene: TRBV19; abundance: -; j_gene: TRBJ2-2; d_gene: TRBD1; CDR3nt: TGTGCCAGTAGCCTCACTGGACAGGTCAACACCGGGGAGCTGTTTTTT; CDR3aa: CASSLTGQVNTGELFF
v_gene: TRBV5-1; abundance: -; j_gene: TRBJ2-2; d_gene: TRBD1; CDR3nt: TGCGCCAGCAGCAGGCAGGGGGCCGCGAACACCGGGGAGCTGTTTTTT; CDR3aa: CASSRQGAANTGELFF
v_gene: TRBV6-5; abundance: few; j_gene: TRBJ2-7; d_gene: -; CDR3nt: TGTGCCAGCAGCTCCTTGGGGAGGCAGTACTTC; CDR3aa: CASSSLGRQYF
v_gene: TRBV28; abundance: -; j_gene: TRBJ2-1; d_gene: TRBD1; CDR3nt: TGTGCCAGCAGTTCGGACGGGACAGGTTCGAGGGAGCAGTTCTTC; CDR3aa: CASSSDGTGSREQFF
v_gene: TRBV28; abundance: -; j_gene: TRBJ2-4; d_gene: -; CDR3nt: TGTGCCAGCAGTTTTAGTGGGGGGGCAATTGAAGTAGCCAAAAACATTCAGTACTTC; CDR3aa: CASSFSGGAIEVAKNIQYF
v_gene: TRBV6-4; abundance: -; j_gene: TRBJ2-3; d_gene: TRBD2; CDR3nt: TGTGCCAGCAAGTTAGCGGGGGCCCCCTCAGATACGCAGTATTTT; CDR3aa: CASKLAGAPSDTQYF
v_gene: TRBV4-1; abundance: -; j_gene: TRBJ2-7; d_gene: -; CDR3nt: TGCGCCAGCAGCCAATCGGGGACACACTACGAGCAGTACTTC; CDR3aa: CASSQSGTHYEQYF
v_gene: TRBV19; abundance: -; j_gene: TRBJ2-1; d_gene: TRBD1; CDR3nt: TGTGCCAGTAGTATCGGGACAGGGGAGGGCAATGAGCAGTTCTTC; CDR3aa: CASSIGTGEGNEQFF
v_gene: TRBV11-2; abundance: -; j_gene: TRBJ1-1; d_gene: TRBD1; CDR3nt: TGTGCCAGCAGCTTACACCTCGGGACAGGGGGTTTGAAAACTGAAGCTTTCTTT; CDR3aa: CASSLHLGTGGLKTEAFF
v_gene: TRBV5-1; abundance: -; j_gene: TRBJ1-1; d_gene: TRBD1; CDR3nt: TGCGCCAGCGGCCCGACGGGACAGACGAACACTGAAGCTTTCTTT; CDR3aa: CASGPTGQTNTEAFF
v_gene: TRBV5-1; abundance: few; j_gene: TRBJ1-6; d_gene: -; CDR3nt: TGCGCCAGCAGCTTGGCTATCGATTCACCCCTCCACTTT; CDR3aa: CASSLAIDSPLHF
v_gene: TRBV6-1; abundance: -; j_gene: TRBJ2-5; d_gene: TRBD2; CDR3nt: TGTGCCAGCAGTGAAGTGGCTAGCGGGGCCTCGGTCCGAGAGACCCAGTACTTC; CDR3aa: CASSEVASGASVRETQYF
v_gene: TRBV11-3; abundance: -; j_gene: TRBJ2-5; d_gene: -; CDR3nt: TGTGCCAGCAGCAAAGCTGGAGGGCAAGAGACCCAGTACTTC; CDR3aa: CASSKAGGQETQYF
v_gene: TRBV7-9; abundance: -; j_gene: TRBJ1-1; d_gene: TRBD1; CDR3nt: TGTGCCAGCAGCCCTTCCAGGGGGCTCACTGAAGCTTTCTTT; CDR3aa: CASSPSRGLTEAFF
v_gene: TRBV29-1; abundance: -; j_gene: TRBJ2-5; d_gene: -; CDR3nt: TGCAGCGTTGGACAGGCACAAGAGACCCAGTACTTC; CDR3aa: CSVGQAQETQYF
v_gene: TRBV5-6; abundance: -; j_gene: TRBJ2-2; d_gene: -; CDR3nt: TGTGCCAGCAGCTTGGTAATCACCGGGGAGCTGTTTTTT; CDR3aa: CASSLVITGELFF
v_gene: TRBV5-4; abundance: -; j_gene: TRBJ2-1; d_gene: -; CDR3nt: TGTGCCAGCAGGAAGACTACGGGGTCCTACAATGAGCAGTTCTTC; CDR3aa: CASRKTTGSYNEQFF
v_gene: TRBV3-1/TRBV3-2; abundance: -; j_gene: TRBJ2-1; d_gene: TRBD2; CDR3nt: TGTGCCAGCAGCCAAGATTGGTCCGGGAGGGCTGAGCAGTTCTTC; CDR3aa: CASSQDWSGRAEQFF
v_gene: TRBV27; abundance: few; j_gene: TRBJ2-2; d_gene: TRBD2; CDR3nt: TGTGCCAGCACCCCAGGGACTAGCGGGGGGGCCGGGGAGCTGTTTTTT; CDR3aa: CASTPGTSGGAGELFF
v_gene: TRBV11-2; abundance: -; j_gene: TRBJ2-1; d_gene: TRBD2; CDR3nt: TGTGCCAGCAGCATGGGAGGGTGGGGTAATGAGCAGTTCTTC; CDR3aa: CASSMGGWGNEQFF